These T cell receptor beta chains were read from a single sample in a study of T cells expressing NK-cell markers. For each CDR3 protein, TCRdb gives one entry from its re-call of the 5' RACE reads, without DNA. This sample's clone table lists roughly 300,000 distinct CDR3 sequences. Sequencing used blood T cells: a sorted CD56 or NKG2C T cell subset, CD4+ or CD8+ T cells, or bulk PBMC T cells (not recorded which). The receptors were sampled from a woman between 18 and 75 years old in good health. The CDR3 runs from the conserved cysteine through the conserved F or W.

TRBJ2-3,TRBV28,CASSSPVGIRPYF
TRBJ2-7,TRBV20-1,CSARPYRVAAEQYF
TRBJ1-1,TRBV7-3,CASSLEGSGEAFF
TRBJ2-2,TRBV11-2,CASSFTGIGELFF
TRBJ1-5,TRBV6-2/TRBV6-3,CASSKIGTQEQPQHF
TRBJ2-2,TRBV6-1,CASSGGQSGELFF
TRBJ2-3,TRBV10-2,CASLSRGLATDTQYF
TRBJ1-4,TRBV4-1,CASSQAPGTGVLANEKLFF
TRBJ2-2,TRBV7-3,CASSLIGGSPGELFF
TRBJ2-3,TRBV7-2,CASSGTSGSADTQYF
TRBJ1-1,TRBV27,CASSQMDRIKAFF
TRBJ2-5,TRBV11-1,CASSNRPGLAGGKRETQYF
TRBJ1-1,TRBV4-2,CASSQHRGMNTEAFF
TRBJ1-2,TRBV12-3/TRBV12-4,CASSFGGEVYGYTF
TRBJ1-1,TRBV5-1,CASSRNGRQNTEAFF
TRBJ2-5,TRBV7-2,CASSLAKTGGPQETQYF
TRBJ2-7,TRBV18,CASSPPASYEQYF
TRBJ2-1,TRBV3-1,CASSQDRQGARNEQFF
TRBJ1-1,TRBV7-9,CASSSDAGLNTEAFF
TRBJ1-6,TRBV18,CASSPRQYNSPLHF
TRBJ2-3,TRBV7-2,CASSLFRLGTDTQYF
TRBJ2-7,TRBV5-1,CASRRTSPPRDEQYF
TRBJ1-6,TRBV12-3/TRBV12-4,CASSLQGQHNSPLHF
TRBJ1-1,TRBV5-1,CASSLDPGGVTEAFF